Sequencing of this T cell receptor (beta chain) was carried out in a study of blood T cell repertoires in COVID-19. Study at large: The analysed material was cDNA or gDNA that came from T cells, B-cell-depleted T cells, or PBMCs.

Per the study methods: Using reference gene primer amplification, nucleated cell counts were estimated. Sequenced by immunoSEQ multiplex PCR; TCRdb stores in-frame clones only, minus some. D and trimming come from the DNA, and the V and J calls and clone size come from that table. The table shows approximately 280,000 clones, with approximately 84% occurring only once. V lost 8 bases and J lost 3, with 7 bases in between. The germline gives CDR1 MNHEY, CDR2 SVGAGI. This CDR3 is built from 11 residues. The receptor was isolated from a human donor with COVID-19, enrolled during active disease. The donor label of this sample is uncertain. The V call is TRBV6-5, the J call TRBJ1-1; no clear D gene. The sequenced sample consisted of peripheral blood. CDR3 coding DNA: TGTGCCAGCTTCTATCACACTGAAGCTTTCTTT. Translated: CASFYHTEAFF.